The rows below give T cell receptor beta chains drawn from one sample of a study of OX40 agonist ivuxolimab in advanced cancers. TCRdb's table, derived via immunoSEQ multiplex PCR, lists solely in-frame clones and lacks some. The repertoire holds around 74,000 clones, with over 80% as singletons. This sample comprised CD4+ or CD8+ T cells sorted from blood, obtained in a trial of the OX40 agonist ivuxolimab. These receptor sequences come from an adult with an advanced solid tumor such as melanoma, head and neck, liver or kidney cancer. The CDR3 runs from the conserved cysteine through the conserved F or W. The D gene is left open where the match is weak. For some rows the clone size is stated as once, few or many, or as a class when expanded; others skip it.

abundance,v_gene,j_gene,d_gene,CDR3aa,CDR3nt
.,TRBV19,TRBJ2-7,.,CASTNTSYEQYF,TGTGCCAGTACTAACACCTCCTACGAGCAGTACTTC
.,TRBV4-1,TRBJ2-7,TRBD1,CASSQERRQGSYEQYF,TGCGCCAGCAGCCAAGAAAGGCGACAGGGGTCCTACGAGCAGTACTTC
.,TRBV10-3,TRBJ1-1,.,CAISDGGGRNTEAFF,TGTGCCATCAGTGATGGTGGGGGAAGGAACACTGAAGCTTTCTTT
.,TRBV7-2,TRBJ1-1,.,CASSESGLNTEAFF,TGTGCCAGCAGCGAATCAGGGTTGAACACTGAAGCTTTCTTT
.,TRBV18,TRBJ2-7,.,CASSGTGGLGGEQYF,TGTGCCAGCTCAGGAACAGGGGGACTAGGGGGCGAGCAGTACTTC
.,TRBV7-3,TRBJ2-3,TRBD2,CASSLLAGGNTQYF,TGTGCCAGCAGCTTACTAGCGGGAGGAAATACGCAGTATTTT
once,TRBV5-1,TRBJ2-2,TRBD2,CASAYAGGPTGELFF,TGCGCCAGTGCCTACGCGGGAGGGCCCACCGGGGAGCTGTTTTTT
.,TRBV19,TRBJ1-2,.,CASTRDISYGYTF,TGTGCCAGTACCCGGGACATAAGCTATGGCTACACCTTC
.,TRBV2,TRBJ2-1,TRBD2,CASTPGTSGYNEQFF,TGTGCCAGCACCCCCGGGACTAGCGGGTACAATGAGCAGTTCTTC
.,TRBV18,TRBJ2-5,.,CASSPQETQYF,TGTGCCAGCTCACCTCAAGAGACCCAGTACTTC
once,TRBV28,TRBJ1-2,.,CASSPSPTGGYTF,TGTGCCAGCAGCCCCTCCCCCACGGGGGGCTACACCTTC
.,TRBV7-2,TRBJ2-7,.,CASSRVRVTEQYF,TGTGCCAGCAGCCGCGTCAGGGTGACCGAGCAGTACTTC
.,TRBV7-8,TRBJ2-3,TRBD2,CASSLYAGGSTDTQYF,TGTGCCAGCAGCTTATACGCGGGGGGCAGCACAGATACGCAGTATTTT
.,TRBV4-3,TRBJ1-2,.,CASSQDLTLNYGYTF,TGCGCCAGCAGCCAAGATTTGACACTCAACTATGGCTACACCTTC
.,TRBV6-1,TRBJ2-3,TRBD2,CASSEVGGRARDTQYF,TGTGCCAGCAGTGAAGTGGGCGGGAGGGCCAGAGATACGCAGTATTTT